The entry that follows covers one TCR beta chain sequence. Its antigen is currently unknown. This sample is drawn from a study of pediatric ulcerative colitis. The study, taken as a whole, reports: This repertoire reflects total lymphocytes rather than subpopulations like regulatory T cells. Blood-rectal clonal overlap within each person was significantly higher in ulcerative colitis patients than controls. Two patients' blood samples yielded substantially fewer templates.

Repertoires were generated with immunoSEQ multiplex PCR, while TCRdb's copy carries only in-frame clones and drops some. The data contain about 22,000 clones, 71% of them singletons. Rectal tissue came from one to two pinch biopsies taken at colonoscopy. Germline CDR1 SNHLY, CDR2 FYNNEI. This CDR3 is built from 16 residues. The V segment lost 5 bases and the J segment 0 bases; nucleotides outside the gene matches: 5. The sequence was obtained from a boy aged 5-17 years with severe ulcerative colitis. The chain employs TRBV2 and TRBJ1-3, with 9 bases aligning to TRBD1. Sequencing input: gut tissue. CDR3 DNA: TGTGCCAGCAGTAAGACAGGGGGTCACTCTGGAAACACCATATATTTT. Residues: CASSKTGGHSGNTIYF.